This T cell receptor beta chain was sequenced for a study of shared clonotypes between healthy human individuals. Study-wide findings and caveats: An effect of sequencing depth on clonotype sharing among donors was expected. Limited genetic and exposure-history diversity came from having few donors.

This table comes from immunoSEQ multiplex PCR, and its TCRdb copy is limited to in-frame clones, with some not included. The sample has approximately 1.1 million clones; around three quarters are singletons. This CDR3 contains 16 residues. Germline V gene lookup returns CDR1 SGHRS and CDR2 YFSETQ. V lost 4 bases and J lost 3; bases outside the gene matches: 4. Comment on this clone: Its antigen is not known.

The chain joins TRBV5-1 to TRBJ2-1; 13 bases are a match to TRBD2. Sequencing used memory CD4+ T cells from PBMCs. Subset given: CD45RA-negative fraction. The clonotype originates from a man younger than 30 in good health. Some clones in this sample may be carry-over from other donors' samples. This CDR3 reads CASSRGTSGIYNEQFF. CDR3 nucleotide sequence: TGCGCCAGCAGCCGCGGGACTAGCGGGATCTACAATGAGCAGTTCTTC.